Presented here are 21 T cell receptor beta chains from one specimen sequenced in a study of blood T cell repertoires in COVID-19. Repertoires were generated with immunoSEQ multiplex PCR, while TCRdb's copy carries only in-frame clones and drops some. Found here are 210,000 or so clones, under 80% of them singletons; the top ten hold approximately 13%. The sequenced material came from peripheral blood. The receptors here all came from a man aged 50 to 60 who had recovered from COVID-19.

The V gene is TRBV30, the J gene TRBJ1-5, with a possible D match to TRBD1 (6 bases). Trimming removed 2 bases at V and 0 bases at J, with 14 bases between. The CDR3 loop spans 16 amino acids. Germline values: CDR1 GTSNPN, CDR2 SVGIG (reference sequence). CDR3 protein: CAWSIPGHPSNQPQHF. In nucleotides, the CDR3 is TGTGCCTGGAGTATCCCGGGACACCCTAGCAATCAGCCCCAGCATTTT.

The chain carries TRBV5-6 and TRBJ1-6; 9 bases agree with TRBD1. The CDR3 sequence is 14 residues long. V dropped 4 bases and J dropped 9; count of bases not matched to a gene: 5. The germline gives CDR1 SGHDT, CDR2 YYEEEE. The CDR3 here is CASSNRDRASPLHF. The CDR3 coding sequence is TGTGCCAGCAGCAACCGGGACAGGGCTTCACCCCTCCACTTT.

The chain links TRBV18 to TRBJ2-7, with 9 bases lining up with TRBD1. CDR3 size: 14 residues. The germline CDR1 and CDR2 sequences are KGHSH and LQKENI. V lost 3 bases and J lost 1; bases outside the gene matches: 1. The CDR3 nucleotides read TGTGCCAGCTCACCTGGGACAGGGTCCTACGAGCAGTACTTC. This encodes CASSPGTGSYEQYF.

This chain links TRBV28 with TRBJ2-7; the D is unclear. Looked up from germline, CDR1 is MDHEN and CDR2 is SYDVKM. CDR3 length: 12 amino acids. Deletions cut 3 bases from V and 3 bases from J, with 6 bases between. DNA of the CDR3: TGTGCCAGCAGTTTCTATAGCTACGAGCAGTACTTC. Protein product: CASSFYSYEQYF.

The genes are TRBV29-1 and TRBJ1-5, with TRBD1 as a possible D gene (5 bases). The CDR3 consists of 12 residues. Deletions cut 4 bases from V and 3 bases from J, with 7 bases between. CDR1 and CDR2 (germline): SQVTM, ANQGSEA. In DNA form, the CDR3 reads TGCAGCGTTGCGGGGGACAATCAGCCCCAGCATTTT. Encoded protein: CSVAGDNQPQHF. Together with reference TRBV29-1 and TRBJ1-5, the CDR3 gives the full variable domain: SAVISQKPSRDICQRGTSLTIQCQVDSQVTMMFWYRQQPGQSLTLIATANQGSEATYESGFVIDKFPISRPNLTFSTLTVSNMSPEDSSIYLCSVAGDNQPQHFGDGTRLSIL.

This clone showed up just a few times. CDR3 region: CASSQAERGTQYF. In nucleotides, the CDR3 is TGTGCCAGCAGCCAGGCGGAGCGGGGTACGCAGTATTTT. J is TRBJ2-3 and V is TRBV12-3 or TRBV12-4; TRBD2 aligns across 7 bases. The CDR3 is 13 amino acids. Trimming removed 6 bases from V and 8 bases from J; junction bases left unmatched: 8.

The chain is built from TRBV5-1 and TRBJ2-5; 9 bases fit TRBD1. Trimming at V came to 0 bases and at J to 3 bases, leaving 6 bases not matched to a gene. The CDR3 runs 16 residues. The V gene's germline CDR1 is SGHRS and CDR2 YFSETQ. The CDR3: CASSLERTGEEETQYF. Written as DNA, the CDR3 is TGCGCCAGCAGCTTGGAGCGGACAGGGGAGGAAGAGACCCAGTACTTC.

V and J are TRBV20-1 and TRBJ2-5; no clear D. The V gene lost 3 bases and the J gene lost 0 bases, with 8 bases spanning the gap. This CDR3 has 13 residues. CDR1 and CDR2 (germline): DFQATT, SNEGSKA (reference sequence). The DNA of the CDR3 is TGCAGTGCTAGTGGGCTCAACCAAGAGACCCAGTACTTC. It is translated as CSASGLNQETQYF.

This chain uses TRBV28 with TRBJ1-4, with D tentatively TRBD1 (5 bases). Germline CDR1 MDHEN, CDR2 SYDVKM. Trimming took off 5 bases at V and 7 bases at J, with 17 bases between the two ends. This CDR3 comprises 15 residues. This chain's CDR3 is CASSPGEGRGEKLFF. In nucleotides, the CDR3 is TGTGCCAGCAGTCCTGGTGAGGGGAGGGGTGAAAAACTGTTTTTT.

This clone was found once. The chain couples TRBV3-1 (or the pseudogene TRBV3-2) to TRBJ2-1; 7 bases align to TRBD2. CDR1 LGHDT and CDR2 YNNKEL come from the germline V gene (reference sequence). The CDR3 totals 15 residues. J gave up 4 bases and V 2 bases, and 5 bases lay outside the gene matches. CDR3 amino acids: CASSQRASGYNEQFF. The CDR3 region has the DNA TGTGCCAGCAGCCAACGGGCTAGCGGTTACAATGAGCAGTTCTTC.

The V gene is TRBV24-1, the J gene TRBJ2-5, with 12 bases lining up with TRBD1. There are 15 residues in the CDR3. After removal of 9 bases from V and 5 bases from J, the junction contained 9 bases not matched to a gene. The germline CDR1 and CDR2 sequences are KGHDR and SFDVKD. The CDR3 loop is CATSPGTGGRETQYF. The CDR3 DNA sequence: TGTGCCACCTCCCCCGGGACAGGGGGCCGGGAGACCCAGTACTTC.

This rearrangement joins TRBV11-3 to TRBJ2-3; TRBD2 matches at 8 bases. This CDR3 is built from 17 residues. V lost 3 bases to trimming and J lost 5 bases; unmatched junction nucleotides: 13. CDR1 and CDR2 (germline): SGHNT, YENEEA. CDR3 DNA: TGTGCCAGCAGCTTGGGGCGGCGGGAGGCCCCGGAAGATACGCAGTATTTT. Translating gives CASSLGRREAPEDTQYF.

The CDR3: CASTWGDGNTGELFF. In nucleotides, the CDR3 is TGTGCCAGTACCTGGGGAGACGGAAACACCGGGGAGCTGTTTTTT. V gene TRBV19 combines with J gene TRBJ2-2; possible D gene TRBD2, 5 bases. Germline assignment: CDR1 LNHDA and CDR2 SQIVND (reference sequence). The CDR3 extends over 15 amino acids. Trimming left V 7 bases short and J 2 bases short, with 14 bases between.

V and J are TRBV6-5 and TRBJ2-1, with 9 bases that match TRBD2. V trimming: 7 bases; J trimming: 2 bases; junction bases outside the gene matches: 6. From germline, CDR1 is MNHEY and CDR2 SVGAGI. The CDR3 has 15 residues. CDR3 amino acids: CASIAVAGAYNEQFF. The CDR3 DNA sequence: TGTGCCAGCATCGCCGTAGCGGGAGCCTACAATGAGCAGTTCTTC.

The J gene is TRBJ1-6, the V gene TRBV11-2; 9 nucleotides align to TRBD1. The CDR3 spans 16 residues. Germline assignment: CDR1 SGHAT and CDR2 FQNNGV. The trim removed 0 bases at V and 9 bases at J, leaving 6 bases unmatched. CDR3 amino acids: CASSLDRPDRGSPLHF. The DNA for the CDR3 is TGTGCCAGCAGCTTAGATCGTCCGGACAGGGGTTCACCCCTCCACTTT.

The gene calls are TRBV6-2 or TRBV6-3 and TRBJ1-2; D is possibly TRBD1 (5 bases). The CDR3 contains 15 residues. V lost 5 bases to trimming and J lost 1 base, with 14 bases between them. The V gene's germline CDR1 is MNHEY and CDR2 SVGEGT. The CDR3 DNA follows: TGTGCCAGCAGTAACCCTCGACAGCTTAACTATGGCTACACCTTC. Amino acids: CASSNPRQLNYGYTF.

J is TRBJ2-5 and V is TRBV6-5; D call uncertain. Trimming cost V 6 bases and J 5 bases, with 16 bases left between them. The length of the CDR3 is 14 residues. CDR1 is MNHEY, CDR2 SVGAGI, per germline. The CDR3 DNA sequence: TGTGCCAGCAGCTTAGACCTCCCGCGGGAGACCCAGTACTTC. Translated: CASSLDLPRETQYF.

About this clone: The sample contains more than one DNA sequence encoding this CDR3. The CDR3 is CASSLVAPDTQYF. The CDR3 region has the DNA TGTGCCAGCAGCTTAGTGGCCCCAGATACGCAGTATTTT. The rearrangement links TRBV7-2 to TRBJ2-3; no clear D gene. The CDR3 is made up of 13 amino acids. V lost 1 base, J lost 4 bases, and 6 bases lay in between. Looked up from germline, CDR1 is SGHTA and CDR2 is FQGNSA.

V usage is TRBV10-2 and J usage is TRBJ2-3; D unclear. Germline-derived CDR1 and CDR2 are WSHSY and SAAADI. The ends were cut back, 3 bases at V and 10 bases at J, with 5 bases in the middle. The CDR3 runs 10 residues. The CDR3 loop reads CASSDRAQYF. CDR3 bases: TGCGCCAGCAGTGACCGAGCGCAGTATTTT.

V and J are TRBV7-8 and TRBJ2-1; 9 bases align to TRBD1. V dropped 5 bases and J dropped 0; count of bases not matched to a gene: 8. CDR1 and CDR2 (germline): SGHVS, FQNEAQ. CDR3 length equals 17 residues. The CDR3 is CASSPGTGRSSYNEQFF. The CDR3 coding sequence is TGTGCCAGCAGCCCCGGGACAGGGAGAAGCTCCTACAATGAGCAGTTCTTC.

V and J are TRBV5-4 and TRBJ2-7; the match to TRBD1 covers 7 bases. The CDR3 totals 15 residues. Germline V gene sequence: CDR1 SGHNT, CDR2 YYREEE (reference sequence). V gave up 5 bases and J gave up 0 bases; unmatched junction bases: 8. CDR3: CASSTRQGSSYEQYF. The CDR3 bases are TGTGCCAGCAGTACTCGACAGGGATCCTCCTACGAGCAGTACTTC. The whole variable domain, remainder taken from reference TRBV5-4 and TRBJ2-7, is ETGVTQSPTHLIKTRGQQVTLRCSSQSGHNTVSWYQQALGQGPQFIFQYYREEENGRGNFPPRFSGLQFPNYSSELNVNALELDDSALYLCASSTRQGSSYEQYFGPGTRLTVT.